Each of the 10 T cell receptor beta chains below was sequenced from the same sample in a study of post-analysis software for immune sequencing data. Study outcomes and limitations: There were five TRBV segments more frequent in patients than controls, and TRBV5-6, TRBV5-1 and TRBV20-1 were among them.

Presence of unique molecular identifiers characterized the TCR beta cDNA libraries. TCRdb redid the calling of the PCR reads with MiXCR, one entry per CDR3 protein. The table includes 350,000 to 450,000 distinct CDR3 sequences, approximately 33% detected once. These receptors have no known antigen. Input material: blood. Every receptor here comes from a girl aged 5-17 years with multiple sclerosis.

The chain is built from TRBV27 and TRBJ2-1; TRBD2 aligns across 12 bases. CDR1 and CDR2 from the germline V gene are MNHEY and SMNVEV (reference sequence). Losses at the gene ends were 4 bases for V and 5 bases for J; bases not matched to a gene: 3. This CDR3 comprises 15 residues. CDR3 in amino acids: CASSSWTSGDNEQFF. The CDR3 region has the DNA TGTGCCAGCAGTTCCTGGACTAGCGGGGACAATGAGCAGTTCTTC.

In this sample, this clonotype turned up a few times. This chain connects TRBV3-1 to TRBJ2-5, with TRBD2 matching 10 bases. CDR1 is LGHDT, CDR2 YNNKEL, per germline (reference sequence). The CDR3 sequence is 15 residues long. The V segment lost 3 bases and the J segment 4 bases; nucleotides outside the gene matches: 5. CDR3 amino acids: CASSHSSGGGETQYF. CDR3 coding DNA: TGTGCCAGCAGCCATTCTAGCGGGGGAGGAGAGACCCAGTACTTC.

This clonotype was picked up a small number of times. V is TRBV20-1 and J is TRBJ2-1; TRBD1 might be the D (6 bases). Germline V gene sequence: CDR1 DFQATT, CDR2 SNEGSKA (reference sequence). CDR3 length: 16 residues. V was shortened by 0 bases and J by 5 bases, with 17 bases between the two germline ends. CDR3 DNA: TGCAGTGCTAGAGATCTCGAAGAACAGGGACACAATGAGCAGTTCTTC. Encoded protein: CSARDLEEQGHNEQFF.

V is TRBV7-9 and J is TRBJ2-3; D is unclear. CDR1 and CDR2 (germline): SEHNR, FQNEAQ (reference sequence). V shed 1 base and J shed 0 bases, with 8 bases lying between them. The CDR3 length is 15 residues. DNA for the CDR3: TGTGCCAGCAGCTTAGTTACCCCTAGCACAGATACGCAGTATTTT. Residues: CASSLVTPSTDTQYF.

This clonotype was observed a few times. The chain couples TRBV5-1 to TRBJ1-6, with TRBD1 as a possible D gene (6 bases). The CDR3 is 18 amino acids. CDR1 is SGHRS and CDR2 is YFSETQ in the germline V gene. Trimming took off 4 bases at V and 11 bases at J, with 28 bases between the two ends. CDR3 amino acids: CASSREGGHGTWSAPLHF. CDR3 in DNA: TGCGCCAGCAGCCGCGAAGGAGGACATGGGACATGGTCCGCACCCCTCCACTTT.

This clonotype was detected a few times. The chain joins TRBV6-5 to TRBJ2-3, with D hard to call. This CDR3 has 14 amino acids. The germline V gene has CDR1 MNHEY and CDR2 SVGAGI. Trimming left V 8 bases short and J 8 bases short, with 20 bases between. CDR3 DNA: TGTGCCAGCGTCCCTACTCTGGCCTCATTTACGCAGTATTTT. It yields the protein CASVPTLASFTQYF.

The V gene is TRBV6-4, the J gene TRBJ2-1, with 8 nucleotides matching TRBD2. After removal of 2 bases from V and 15 bases from J, the junction contained 18 bases not matched to a gene. CDR1 and CDR2 from the germline V gene are MRHNA and SNTAGT. This CDR3 is 16 amino acids long. The CDR3 loop is CASSDGQTEPGGRMFF. The CDR3 region has the DNA TGTGCCAGCAGTGACGGCCAGACGGAGCCGGGGGGGAGGATGTTCTTC.

The rearrangement joins TRBV7-9 to TRBJ2-3; the D gene is possibly TRBD1 (6 bases). The CDR3 consists of 15 residues. In germline, CDR1 is SEHNR, CDR2 FQNEAQ (reference sequence). V gave up 2 bases and J gave up 0 bases, with 9 bases separating them. In DNA form, the CDR3 reads TGTGCCAGCAGCTTACTGGGGGCAAGCACAGATACGCAGTATTTT. Translating gives CASSLLGASTDTQYF.

V gene TRBV6-1 combines with J gene TRBJ1-2; D gene unclear. CDR1 and CDR2 from the germline V gene are MNHNS and SASEGT. The CDR3 consists of 16 residues. Trimming removed 4 bases at V and 1 base at J, with 16 bases between. The CDR3 DNA reads as TGTGCCAGCAGTGCGGGCTTGGGTTTTGGTAACTATGGCTACACCTTC. This codes for CASSAGLGFGNYGYTF.

There are a few counts of this clonotype. The chain combines TRBV28 with TRBJ2-7; tentatively, D is TRBD1 (6 bases). The CDR3 length is 14 residues. The germline gives CDR1 MDHEN, CDR2 SYDVKM. Trimming left V 6 bases short and J 0 bases short, with 12 bases between. This CDR3 is CASRSGTPSYEQYF. The DNA of the CDR3 is TGTGCCAGCAGGTCCGGGACACCCTCCTACGAGCAGTACTTC.